The next 29 T cell receptor beta chains were all read from a single sample in a study of blood T cells in healthy people across ages. For the second PCR, which ran for 7 to 11 cycles, a sample-barcoded 5' primer and a J-beta primer mix were used. TCRdb re-called the 5' RACE reads with MiXCR, one entry per CDR3 protein. The sample holds 550,000 to 800,000 distinct CDR3 sequences, around a fifth seen once. Sequencing input: blood. These TCRs come from a man between 65 and 85 years old in good health.

The chain is built from TRBV28 and TRBJ2-5; perhaps TRBD2 as D (6 bases). The DNA end favors TRBJ2-1, so the J call may be wrong. The CDR3 has 14 residues. Germline-derived CDR1 and CDR2 are MDHEN and SYDVKM. The CDR3 region is CASQLAGPGNEQFF. The CDR3 region has the DNA TGTGCCAGTCAATTGGCGGGACCGGGGAATGAGCAGTTCTTC.

In the case of this clonotype: Germline is not matched at one junction end, which may reflect a read error. V gene TRBV4-1 combines with J gene TRBJ2-5, with D perhaps TRBD2 (7 bases). CDR3 size: 14 residues. Germline V gives CDR1 MGHRA, CDR2 YSYEKL. CDR3 bases: TGCGCCAGCAGCCAAGACGTTGGGGGGGCAGGGAGAATCTTC. It translates to CASSQDVGGAGRIF.

The chain employs TRBV3-1 and TRBJ2-2; D gene ambiguous. Germline V gene data show CDR1 as LGHDT and CDR2 as YNNKEL (reference sequence). CDR3 length equals 14 residues. Deletions cut 7 bases from V and 4 bases from J, with 13 bases between. CDR3 bases: TGTGCCAGCACACAAGGTACCCTCACCGGGGAGCTGTTTTTT. Amino acids: CASTQGTLTGELFF.

The V gene is TRBV12-3 or TRBV12-4, the J gene TRBJ2-7, with 8 bases fitting TRBD2. V gave up 5 bases and J gave up 3 bases; unmatched junction bases: 9. This CDR3 is 15 amino acids long. The CDR3 loop is CASSLHGAGDYEQYF. DNA of the CDR3: TGTGCCAGCAGTCTACACGGAGCGGGAGACTACGAGCAGTACTTC.

The table lists this clonotype with a few counts. This chain joins TRBV6-2 or TRBV6-3 and TRBJ2-5, with 12 positions matching TRBD2. J lost 4 bases, V lost 6 bases, and 3 bases had no gene match. The CDR3 runs 14 residues. The germline gives CDR1 MNHEY, CDR2 SVGEGT. DNA of the CDR3: TGTGCCAGCAGGTCGACTAGCGGGAGAGAGACCCAGTACTTC. Translating it yields CASRSTSGRETQYF.

This clonotype has a handful of counts. J is TRBJ1-4 and V is TRBV6-1; D is undetermined. The CDR3 length is 15 residues. Trimming removed 6 bases from V and 2 bases from J, with 13 bases in between. Germline V gives CDR1 MNHNS, CDR2 SASEGT. In DNA, the CDR3 is TGTGCCAGCAGCGCTCCGCCCGGGACTAATGAAAAACTGTTTTTT. This encodes CASSAPPGTNEKLFF.

This clonotype has ten or more counts. This rearrangement joins TRBV28 to TRBJ2-3, with 10 positions matching TRBD2. The V segment lost 6 bases and the J segment 4 bases; nucleotides outside the gene matches: 10. The V gene's germline CDR1 is MDHEN and CDR2 SYDVKM. This CDR3 comprises 16 residues. CDR3 in amino acids: CASRLGGLAGADTQYF. In DNA, the CDR3 is TGTGCCAGCAGACTCGGCGGGCTAGCGGGGGCAGATACGCAGTATTTT.

Remarks on this clonotype: One end of the junction is discordant with germline, which a read error may explain. This chain joins TRBV10-3 and TRBJ2-5; 7 bases align to TRBD2. CDR1 is ENHRY and CDR2 is SYGVKD in the germline V gene. The CDR3 covers 14 residues. The CDR3 here is CAISEAGSQGTQYF. The DNA of the CDR3 is TGTGCCATCAGTGAAGCGGGATCCCAAGGGACCCAGTACTTC.

The gene calls are TRBV6-1 and TRBJ2-7; 11 bases agree with TRBD2. Germline-derived CDR1 and CDR2 are MNHNS and SASEGT. The V gene end was trimmed by 4 bases and the J gene end by 0 bases; junction bases not matched to a gene: 5. The CDR3 length is 16 residues. The CDR3 region is CASSAGTSGSSYEQYF. The CDR3 region has the DNA TGTGCCAGCAGTGCCGGGACTAGCGGCAGCTCCTACGAGCAGTACTTC.

This clonotype was found many times. The V gene is TRBV20-1, the J gene TRBJ2-3, with TRBD1 identical over 7 bases. V was pared by 5 bases and J by 0 bases, with 5 bases of the junction left unmatched. In germline, CDR1 is DFQATT, CDR2 SNEGSKA (reference sequence). The length of the CDR3 is 14 residues. The CDR3 protein is CSAYKQGSTDTQYF. The CDR3 nucleotides read TGCAGTGCTTACAAACAGGGGAGCACAGATACGCAGTATTTT.

The rearrangement links TRBV27 to TRBJ2-5, with 8 positions matching TRBD2. With the DNA end fitting TRBJ2-1 better, the J assignment may be wrong. This CDR3 is built from 16 residues. Germline V gene data show CDR1 as MNHEY and CDR2 as SMNVEV (reference sequence). The CDR3 DNA follows: TGTGCCAGCAGTCTTGATGCGGGACTAGGAAACAATGAGCAGTTCTTC. It yields the protein CASSLDAGLGNNEQFF.

This chain joins TRBV11-2 and TRBJ2-4; no firm D call. CDR3 length: 12 amino acids. The V and J ends lost 4 bases and 10 bases respectively, with 11 bases between them. The germline V gene has CDR1 SGHAT and CDR2 FQNNGV. The CDR3 nucleotides read TGTGCCAGCAGCTCGGGCCCAGCTATTCAGTACTTC. It translates to CASSSGPAIQYF.

The chain uses TRBV20-1 and TRBJ2-3, with TRBD1 identical over 9 bases. With V trimmed by 6 bases and J by 5 bases, 6 bases remained unmatched. The CDR3 is 13 residues long. Germline V CDR1 and CDR2: DFQATT, SNEGSKA (reference sequence). Here the CDR3 DNA reads TGCAGTGCCTCTGGACAGGGGAAAGATACGCAGTATTTT. Amino acid sequence: CSASGQGKDTQYF.

This clonotype was counted many times. V is TRBV15 and J is TRBJ2-6, with 8 bases that match TRBD1. The CDR3 has 19 residues. CDR1 is LNHNV and CDR2 is YYDKDF in the germline V gene (reference sequence). V lost 1 base to trimming and J lost 0 bases; unmatched junction nucleotides: 8. The DNA of the CDR3 is TGTGCCACCAGCAGAGCCCTTGGACAGGGCAGCTCTGGGGCCAACGTCCTGACTTTC. Residues: CATSRALGQGSSGANVLTF.

There are a few counts of this clonotype. The chain has TRBV14 and TRBJ2-7; TRBD1 agrees at 8 bases. The germline CDR1 and CDR2 sequences are SGHDN and FVKESK. J was trimmed by 2 bases and V by 4 bases; bases with no gene match: 4. The CDR3 is 14 residues long. The CDR3 here is CASSPTGVAYEQYF. Written as DNA, the CDR3 is TGTGCCAGCAGCCCGACAGGGGTGGCCTACGAGCAGTACTTC.

Only one count was recorded for this clonotype. The chain employs TRBV20-1 and TRBJ2-1; a weak D match, TRBD2 (5 bases). The CDR3 covers 15 residues. With 1 base removed from V and 7 bases from J, the gap between germline ends came to 17 bases. CDR1 is DFQATT, CDR2 SNEGSKA, per germline (reference sequence). The CDR3 DNA sequence: TGCAGTGCTAGAGGAAAAAAGTGGGAGAGGAATGAGCAGTTCTTC. This gives the protein CSARGKKWERNEQFF.

The chain uses TRBV7-2 and TRBJ2-5; 11 nucleotides align to TRBD1. The J call could be wrong; TRBJ2-1 is a better fit for the DNA end. CDR3 size: 16 residues. Germline values: CDR1 SGHTA, CDR2 FQGNSA. CDR3 in DNA: TGTGCCAGCAGCCCCAGGACAGGGGGCACCTACAATGAGCAGTTCTTC. It is translated as CASSPRTGGTYNEQFF.

Notes on this clonotype: The junction shows a germline mismatch at one end, possibly a read error. The chain recombines TRBV15 with TRBJ2-5, with D hard to call. Germline loops: CDR1 LNHNV, CDR2 YYDKDF (reference sequence). The length of the CDR3 is 13 residues. Here the CDR3 reads CATSRTRSETLYF. The CDR3 DNA sequence: TGTGCCACCAGCAGGACAAGGAGCGAGACCCTGTACTTC.

V gene TRBV3-1 combines with J gene TRBJ2-7, with D possibly being TRBD1 (5 bases). Trimming cost V 3 bases and J 2 bases, with 14 bases left between them. CDR1 is LGHDT, CDR2 YNNKEL, per germline (reference sequence). This CDR3 is 15 amino acids long. In nucleotides, the CDR3 is TGTGCCAGCAGCCACCGTTTAAGGGGAACCTACGAGCAGTACTTC. It translates to CASSHRLRGTYEQYF.

This chain uses TRBV29-1 with TRBJ1-1; D not resolved. The CDR3 has 13 amino acids. Germline-derived CDR1 and CDR2 are SQVTM and ANQGSEA. V was trimmed by 0 bases and J by 4 bases, leaving 9 bases between them. The CDR3 spells CSVEDPGSTEAFF. The DNA for the CDR3 is TGCAGCGTTGAAGATCCAGGCAGCACTGAAGCTTTCTTT.

The chain combines TRBV13 with TRBJ2-3; the D gene is possibly TRBD1 (6 bases). Germline CDR1 is PRHDT and CDR2 is FYEKMQ (reference sequence). This CDR3 region has 15 residues. Trimming pared 1 base from V and 2 bases from J, leaving 10 bases between. This CDR3 is CASSLEGVDTDTQYF. CDR3 nucleotides: TGTGCCAGCAGCTTAGAGGGGGTAGACACAGATACGCAGTATTTT.

The chain couples TRBV6-1 to TRBJ2-1; D remains unclear. The CDR3 contains 11 residues. Per the germline V gene, CDR1 is MNHNS and CDR2 is SASEGT. The V end was cut by 11 bases, the J end by 3 bases, with 8 bases between. CDR3 in amino acids: CASIGYNEQFF. The CDR3 coding sequence is TGTGCCTCGATAGGCTACAATGAGCAGTTCTTC.

This sequence joins TRBV6-1 and TRBJ2-2; TRBD1 is a possible D gene (6 bases). The CDR3 is made up of 17 amino acids. Trimming left V 4 bases short and J 1 base short, with 16 bases between. Germline CDR1 reads MNHNS; CDR2 reads SASEGT. The CDR3 DNA follows: TGTGCCAGCAGTGGTCCGGGACAATCGTTGAACACCGGGGAGCTGTTTTTT. It encodes CASSGPGQSLNTGELFF.

The rearrangement links TRBV20-1 to TRBJ2-5; TRBD2 agrees at 13 bases. The CDR3 runs to 14 residues. V shed 3 bases, J shed 11 bases, and the junction held 9 bases outside the gene matches. Per the germline V gene, CDR1 is DFQATT and CDR2 is SNEGSKA (reference sequence). The CDR3 region is CSARVGLAGYQQYF. For the CDR3, the DNA is TGCAGTGCTAGGGTGGGACTAGCGGGATACCAGCAGTACTTC.

This clonotype turned up a few times. This chain uses TRBV7-9 with TRBJ1-6; D unresolved. Deletions cut 2 bases from V and 7 bases from J, with 9 bases between. The CDR3 is 14 residues long. CDR1 and CDR2 (germline): SEHNR, FQNEAQ (reference sequence). The CDR3 loop reads CASSLMGSNSPLHF. The CDR3 DNA is TGTGCCAGCAGCTTAATGGGTTCGAATTCACCCCTCCACTTT.

This clonotype was seen ten or more times. The CDR3 loop reads CASSSRGSNEKLFF. The DNA of the CDR3 is TGTGCCAGCAGCTCCAGGGGTTCTAATGAAAAACTGTTTTTT. This rearrangement joins TRBV5-5 to TRBJ1-4, with a tentative D call TRBD1 (6 bases). V was trimmed by 3 bases and J by 3 bases, leaving 9 bases between them. CDR3 length: 14 residues. The germline CDR1 and CDR2 sequences are SGHKS and YYEKEE (reference sequence).

Regarding this clonotype: No conserved phenylalanine or tryptophan is present at the end of the CDR3, so a read error is the likely explanation. The chain is built from TRBV4-2 and TRBJ2-1; tentative D call: TRBD2 (5 bases). V was shortened by 7 bases and J by 0 bases, with 13 bases between the two germline ends. Germline loops: CDR1 LGHNA, CDR2 YNFKEQ. This CDR3 is built from 15 residues. The CDR3 region is CASTGPGSSYNEQFY. CDR3 coding DNA: TGTGCCAGCACCGGACCTGGGAGCTCCTACAATGAGCAGTTCTAC.

The chain employs TRBV20-1 and TRBJ2-4, with a tentative D call TRBD1 (5 bases). This CDR3 is 17 amino acids long. Trimming took 1 base from V and 0 from J, leaving 16 bases between them. The germline V gene has CDR1 DFQATT and CDR2 SNEGSKA (reference sequence). The DNA for the CDR3 is TGCAGTGCTAGAGGAGACAGCAAGCGTTTAGCCAAAAACATTCAGTACTTC. This encodes CSARGDSKRLAKNIQYF.

The sample holds many counts of this clonotype. The chain links TRBV5-1 to TRBJ2-5; D call uncertain. Germline V lookup: CDR1 SGHRS, CDR2 YFSETQ. V lost 0 bases and J 1 base, leaving 10 bases between the germline ends. This CDR3 region has 15 residues. CDR3 DNA sequence: TGCGCCAGCAGCTTGGCCGTAACTCGCCAAGAGACCCAGTACTTC. It translates to CASSLAVTRQETQYF.